A selection of T cell receptor beta chains follows, all from one sample in a study of radiotherapy plus CTLA-4 blockade in lung cancer. Profiled with immunoSEQ multiplex PCR; TCRdb holds only in-frame clones, not every one. This sample carries 50,000 to 85,000 clones, approximately 82% of them seen once, and the ten largest clones take 4% to 5%. The sequencing used peripheral blood, collected from a patient treated with radiotherapy plus ipilimumab. The receptor source for this set is a human donor with non-small cell lung cancer who had a partial response to radiotherapy plus ipilimumab. Both conserved end residues are part of each CDR3. Fields, in order: clone size, J gene, D gene, V gene, CDR3 protein, CDR3 DNA. The D gene is left open where the match is weak. The size field is filled for only some rows; it gives once, few, many or a size class.

>NA|TRBJ2-5|TRBD2|TRBV27
CASSKLAYQETQYF
TGTGCCAGCAGTAAACTAGCGTACCAAGAGACCCAGTACTTC
>NA|TRBJ2-7|NA|TRBV27
CASSLLGGYYEQYF
TGTGCCAGCAGTTTACTCGGCGGGTATTACGAGCAGTACTTC
>NA|TRBJ2-2|TRBD2|TRBV27
CASSETSGRAGELFF
TGTGCCAGCAGTGAGACTAGCGGGAGAGCCGGGGAGCTGTTTTTT
>NA|TRBJ2-7|NA|TRBV27
CASSFGGHPSEQYF
TGTGCCAGCAGTTTTGGGGGCCACCCATCCGAGCAGTACTTC
>once|TRBJ2-1|TRBD1|TRBV5-4
CASSQDRAREQFF
TGTGCCAGCAGCCAGGACAGGGCAAGAGAACAGTTCTTC
>NA|TRBJ2-2|TRBD2|TRBV5-1
CASSRNSGTNTGELFF
TGCGCCAGCAGCCGCAATAGCGGGACGAACACCGGGGAGCTGTTTTTT
>NA|TRBJ2-1|NA|TRBV30
CAWRGWEANSYNEQFF
TGTGCCTGGAGGGGGTGGGAGGCCAATTCTTACAATGAGCAGTTCTTC
>NA|TRBJ1-2|TRBD1|TRBV29-1
CSVRDRGLGGYTF
TGCAGCGTCCGCGACAGGGGGCTCGGGGGCTACACCTTC
>NA|TRBJ2-3|TRBD2|TRBV5-1
CASSSGLARGADTQYF
TGCGCCAGCAGCTCGGGACTAGCTCGAGGGGCAGATACGCAGTATTTT
>NA|TRBJ2-3|NA|TRBV4-1
CASSQPNGRQYF
TGCGCCAGCAGCCAGCCAAACGGTAGGCAGTATTTT
>NA|TRBJ2-5|TRBD2|TRBV11-2
CASSLGLLAGGRQETQYF
TGTGCCAGCAGCTTAGGGCTACTAGCGGGAGGACGTCAAGAGACCCAGTACTTC
>NA|TRBJ1-2|TRBD1|TRBV25-1
CASSEPGQVAYGYTF
TGTGCCAGCAGTGAACCGGGACAGGTCGCCTATGGCTACACCTTC
>NA|TRBJ1-5|TRBD1|TRBV19
CASSTPPGTGGGQPQHF
TGTGCCAGTAGTACCCCCCCCGGGACAGGGGGCGGTCAGCCCCAGCATTTT
>NA|TRBJ1-6|NA|TRBV5-1
CASSSDNHPSPLHF
TGCGCCAGCAGCTCCGACAACCACCCTTCACCCCTCCACTTT
>few|TRBJ2-7|TRBD1|TRBV6-1
CASSEYGTASYEQYF
TGTGCCAGCAGCGAATACGGGACAGCCTCCTACGAGCAGTACTTC
>few|TRBJ1-2|NA|TRBV27
CASSLRGFYGYTF
TGTGCCAGCAGTTTACGGGGTTTCTATGGCTACACCTTC
>few|TRBJ1-1|TRBD1|TRBV7-8
CASSGGQVLNTEAFF
TGTGCCAGCAGCGGTGGACAGGTCCTGAACACTGAAGCTTTCTTT
>NA|TRBJ1-5|TRBD1|TRBV9
CASSVADGTGGDQPQHF
TGCGCCAGCAGCGTAGCCGATGGGACAGGGGGCGATCAGCCCCAGCATTTT
>NA|TRBJ2-6|NA|TRBV5-1
CASSGGLRSSGANVLTF
TGCGCCAGCAGTGGCGGCCTTCGATCCTCTGGGGCCAACGTCCTGACTTTC
>few|TRBJ2-7|NA|TRBV2
CASSPSRVVYEQYF
TGTGCCAGCAGTCCGAGCAGGGTTGTCTACGAGCAGTACTTC
>NA|TRBJ1-1|NA|TRBV11-2
CASSLFSTEAFF
TGTGCCAGCAGCTTATTTAGCACTGAAGCTTTCTTT
>NA|TRBJ2-1|NA|TRBV19
CASTLEGASQYNEQFF
TGTGCCAGTACCCTCGAAGGGGCTTCTCAATACAATGAGCAGTTCTTC
>NA|TRBJ2-5|TRBD1|TRBV29-1
CSLGQGKETQYF
TGCAGCCTGGGACAGGGGAAGGAGACCCAGTACTTC
>NA|TRBJ1-5|NA|TRBV4-2
CASSRSVGEPQHF
TGTGCCAGCAGCCGGTCCGTCGGGGAGCCCCAGCATTTT
>NA|TRBJ2-3|TRBD2|TRBV7-2
CASSLAYAGGYADTQYF
TGTGCCAGCAGCTTAGCGTATGCGGGAGGGTACGCAGATACGCAGTATTTT
>NA|TRBJ2-6|TRBD1|TRBV28
CASSLGTGVPGANVLTF
TGTGCCAGCAGTCTAGGGACAGGGGTGCCTGGGGCCAACGTCCTGACTTTC
>NA|TRBJ2-2|TRBD1|TRBV2
CASRDRVGTGELFF
TGTGCCAGCCGCGACAGGGTTGGGACCGGGGAGCTGTTTTTT
>NA|TRBJ1-5|TRBD1|TRBV2
CASRRTGGNQPQHF
TGTGCCAGCCGTCGGACAGGGGGCAATCAGCCCCAGCATTTT
>NA|TRBJ2-1|TRBD2|TRBV10-1
CASSFGTSGVNEQFF
TGCGCCAGCAGTTTTGGGACTAGCGGGGTCAATGAGCAGTTCTTC
>NA|TRBJ1-5|NA|TRBV2
CASSGIRDNQPQHF
TGTGCCAGCAGTGGTATTAGAGACAATCAGCCCCAGCATTTT
>NA|TRBJ2-3|TRBD2|TRBV27
CASSYGGADTQYF
TGTGCCAGCAGTTACGGGGGGGCAGATACGCAGTATTTT